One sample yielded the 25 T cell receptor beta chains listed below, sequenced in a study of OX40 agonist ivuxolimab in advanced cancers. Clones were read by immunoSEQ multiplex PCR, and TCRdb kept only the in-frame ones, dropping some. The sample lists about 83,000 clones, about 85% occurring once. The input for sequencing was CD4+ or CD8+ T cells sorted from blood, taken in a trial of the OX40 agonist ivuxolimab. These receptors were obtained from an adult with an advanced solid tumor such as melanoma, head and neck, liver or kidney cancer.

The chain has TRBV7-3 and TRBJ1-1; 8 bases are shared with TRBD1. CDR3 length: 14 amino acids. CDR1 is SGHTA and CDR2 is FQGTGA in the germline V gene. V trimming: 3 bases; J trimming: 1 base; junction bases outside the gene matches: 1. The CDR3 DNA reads TGTGCCAGCAGCTTCGGGACAGGGAACACTGAAGCTTTCTTT. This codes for CASSFGTGNTEAFF.

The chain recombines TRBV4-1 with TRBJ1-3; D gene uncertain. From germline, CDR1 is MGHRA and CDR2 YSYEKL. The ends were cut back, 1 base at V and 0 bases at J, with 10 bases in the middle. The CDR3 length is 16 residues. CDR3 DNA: TGCGCCAGCAGCCAAGGGATCGTCTTCTCTGGAAACACCATATATTTT. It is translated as CASSQGIVFSGNTIYF.

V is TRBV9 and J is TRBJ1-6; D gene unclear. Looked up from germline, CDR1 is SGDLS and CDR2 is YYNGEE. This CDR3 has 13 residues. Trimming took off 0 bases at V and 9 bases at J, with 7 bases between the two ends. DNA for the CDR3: TGTGCCAGCAGCGTAGATATCTTTTCACCCCTCCACTTT. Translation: CASSVDIFSPLHF.

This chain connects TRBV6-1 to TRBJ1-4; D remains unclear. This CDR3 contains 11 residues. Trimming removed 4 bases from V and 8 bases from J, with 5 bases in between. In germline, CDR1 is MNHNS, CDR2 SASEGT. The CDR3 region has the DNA TGTGCCAGCAGTGGGGGAGAAAAACTGTTTTTT. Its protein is CASSGGEKLFF.

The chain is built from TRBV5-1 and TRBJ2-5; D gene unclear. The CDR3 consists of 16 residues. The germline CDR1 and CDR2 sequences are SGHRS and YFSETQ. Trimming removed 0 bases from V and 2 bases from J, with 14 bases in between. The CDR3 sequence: CASSLAGWISQETQYF. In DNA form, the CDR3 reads TGCGCCAGCAGCTTGGCAGGTTGGATTTCTCAAGAGACCCAGTACTTC.

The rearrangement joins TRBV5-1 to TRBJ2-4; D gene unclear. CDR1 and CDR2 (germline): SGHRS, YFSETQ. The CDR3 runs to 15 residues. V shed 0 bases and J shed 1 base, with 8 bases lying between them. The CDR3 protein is CASSLVADAKNIQYF. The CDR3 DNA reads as TGCGCCAGCAGCTTGGTTGCAGATGCCAAAAACATTCAGTACTTC.

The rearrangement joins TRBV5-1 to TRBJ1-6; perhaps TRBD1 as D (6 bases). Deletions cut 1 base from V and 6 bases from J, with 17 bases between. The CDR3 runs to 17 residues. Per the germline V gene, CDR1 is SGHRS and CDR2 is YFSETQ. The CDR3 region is CASSLLGGVGGNSPLHF. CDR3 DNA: TGCGCCAGCAGCTTGTTAGGGGGGGTAGGTGGTAATTCACCCCTCCACTTT.

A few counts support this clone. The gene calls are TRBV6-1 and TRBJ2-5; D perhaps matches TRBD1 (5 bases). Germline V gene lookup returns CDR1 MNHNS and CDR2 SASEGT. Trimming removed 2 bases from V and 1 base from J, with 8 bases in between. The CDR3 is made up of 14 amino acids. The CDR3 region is CASSEIQGQETQYF. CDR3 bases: TGTGCCAGCAGTGAAATCCAGGGCCAAGAGACCCAGTACTTC.

The CDR3 loop is CASSNQGNEQYF. As DNA, the CDR3 is TGTGCCAGCAGCAACCAGGGAAACGAGCAGTACTTC. The chain employs TRBV7-9 and TRBJ2-7; a weak D match, TRBD1 (5 bases). The CDR3 covers 12 residues. With 5 bases removed from V and 5 bases from J, the gap between germline ends came to 10 bases. CDR1 is SEHNR, CDR2 FQNEAQ, per germline (reference sequence).

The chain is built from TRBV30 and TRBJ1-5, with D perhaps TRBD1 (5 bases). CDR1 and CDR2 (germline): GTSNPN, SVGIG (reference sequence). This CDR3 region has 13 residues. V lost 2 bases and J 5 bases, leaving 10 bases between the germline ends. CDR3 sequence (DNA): TGTGCCTGGAGTATCGGGGCGGATCAGCCCCAGCATTTT. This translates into CAWSIGADQPQHF.

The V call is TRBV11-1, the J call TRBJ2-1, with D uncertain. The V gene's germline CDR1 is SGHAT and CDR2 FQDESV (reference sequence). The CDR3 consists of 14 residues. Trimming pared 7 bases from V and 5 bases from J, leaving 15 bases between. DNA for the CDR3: TGTGCCAGCACCAAGAGAGGACGCGACAATGAGCAGTTCTTC. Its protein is CASTKRGRDNEQFF.

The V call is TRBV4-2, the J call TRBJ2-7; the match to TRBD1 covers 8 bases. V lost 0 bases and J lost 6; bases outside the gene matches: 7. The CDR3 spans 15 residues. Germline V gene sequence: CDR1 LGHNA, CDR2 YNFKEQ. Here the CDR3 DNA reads TGTGCCAGCAGCCAAGAAGACAGGGGCGCAAGCGAGCAGTACTTC. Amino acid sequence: CASSQEDRGASEQYF.

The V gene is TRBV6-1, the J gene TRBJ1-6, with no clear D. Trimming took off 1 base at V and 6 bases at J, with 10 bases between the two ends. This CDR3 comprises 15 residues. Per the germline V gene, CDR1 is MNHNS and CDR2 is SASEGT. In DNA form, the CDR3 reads TGTGCCAGCAGTGAAGAATTCAGTATTAATTCACCCCTCCACTTT. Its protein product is CASSEEFSINSPLHF.

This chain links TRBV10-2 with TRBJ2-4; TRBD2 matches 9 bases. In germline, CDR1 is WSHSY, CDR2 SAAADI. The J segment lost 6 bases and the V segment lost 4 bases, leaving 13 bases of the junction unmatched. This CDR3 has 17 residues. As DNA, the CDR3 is TGCGCCAGCAGTGGCGGTTGGGCGGGGGGGCTAAGAAACATTCAGTACTTC. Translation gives CASSGGWAGGLRNIQYF.

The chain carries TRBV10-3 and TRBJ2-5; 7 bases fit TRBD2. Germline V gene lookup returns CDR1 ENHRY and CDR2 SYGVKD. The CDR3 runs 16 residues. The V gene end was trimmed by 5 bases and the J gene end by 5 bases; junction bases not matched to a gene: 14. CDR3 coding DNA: TGTGCCATCAGTAGAACTACTAGCGTTTGGGGGGAGACCCAGTACTTC. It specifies CAISRTTSVWGETQYF.

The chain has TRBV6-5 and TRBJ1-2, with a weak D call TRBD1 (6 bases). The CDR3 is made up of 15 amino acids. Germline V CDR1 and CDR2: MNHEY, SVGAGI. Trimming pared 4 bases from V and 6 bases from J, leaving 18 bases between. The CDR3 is CASSFSGQAGDGYTF. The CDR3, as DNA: TGTGCCAGCAGTTTCTCGGGACAAGCCGGCGATGGCTACACCTTC.

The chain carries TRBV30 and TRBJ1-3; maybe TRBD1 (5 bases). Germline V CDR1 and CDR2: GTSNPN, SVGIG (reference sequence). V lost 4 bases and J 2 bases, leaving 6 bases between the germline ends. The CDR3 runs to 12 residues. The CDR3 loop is CAWKGPGNTIYF. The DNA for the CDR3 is TGTGCCTGGAAGGGGCCTGGAAACACCATATATTTT. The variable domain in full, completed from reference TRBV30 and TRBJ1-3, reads SQTIHQWPATLVQPVGSPLSLECTVEGTSNPNLYWYRQAAGRGLQLLFYSVGIGQISSEVPQNLSASRPQDRQFILSSKKLLLSDSGFYLCAWKGPGNTIYFGEGSWLTVV.

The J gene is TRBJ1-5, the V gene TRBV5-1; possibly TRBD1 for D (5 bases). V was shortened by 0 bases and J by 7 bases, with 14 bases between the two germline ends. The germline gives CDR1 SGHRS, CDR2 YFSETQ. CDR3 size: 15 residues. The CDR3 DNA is TGCGCCAGCAGCTTGGTCGGGGGGAAGGGCCAGCCCCAGCATTTT. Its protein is CASSLVGGKGQPQHF. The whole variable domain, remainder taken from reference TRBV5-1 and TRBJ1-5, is KAGVTQTPRYLIKTRGQQVTLSCSPISGHRSVSWYQQTPGQGLQFLFEYFSETQRNKGNFPGRFSGRQFSNSRSEMNVSTLELGDSALYLCASSLVGGKGQPQHFGDGTRLSIL.

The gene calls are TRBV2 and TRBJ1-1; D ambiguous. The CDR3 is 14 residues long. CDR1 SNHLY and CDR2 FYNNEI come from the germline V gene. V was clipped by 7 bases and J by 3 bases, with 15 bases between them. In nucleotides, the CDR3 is TGTGCCAGCACCAGTGGTTCCGCGGACACTGAAGCTTTCTTT. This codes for CASTSGSADTEAFF.

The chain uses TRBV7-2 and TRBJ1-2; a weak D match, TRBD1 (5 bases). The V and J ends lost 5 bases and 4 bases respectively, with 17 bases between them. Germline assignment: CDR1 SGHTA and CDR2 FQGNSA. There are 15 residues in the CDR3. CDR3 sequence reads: CASSRGATTTYGYTF. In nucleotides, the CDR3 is TGTGCCAGCAGCCGCGGGGCGACGACGACCTATGGCTACACCTTC.

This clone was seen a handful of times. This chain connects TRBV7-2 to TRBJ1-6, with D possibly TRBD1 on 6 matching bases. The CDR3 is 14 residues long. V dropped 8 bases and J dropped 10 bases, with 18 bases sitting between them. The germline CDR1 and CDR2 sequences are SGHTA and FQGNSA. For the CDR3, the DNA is TGTGCCAGCGGAGTTGGGGGGCGAAGGTCACCCCTCCACTTT. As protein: CASGVGGRRSPLHF.

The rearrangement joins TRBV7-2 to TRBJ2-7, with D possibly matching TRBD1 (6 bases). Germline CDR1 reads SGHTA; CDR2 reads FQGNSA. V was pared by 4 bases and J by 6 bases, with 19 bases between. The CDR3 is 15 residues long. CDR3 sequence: CASSSYGSGAGEQYF. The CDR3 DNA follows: TGTGCCAGCAGCTCCTATGGTTCAGGGGCGGGCGAGCAGTACTTC. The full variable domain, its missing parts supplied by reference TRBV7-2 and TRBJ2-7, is GAGVSQSPSNKVTEKGKDVELRCDPISGHTALYWYRQSLGQGLEFLIYFQGNSAPDKSGLPSDRFSAERTGGSVSTLTIQRTQQEDSAVYLCASSSYGSGAGEQYFGPGTRLTVT.

The CDR3 sequence is CASSTDPQGGYSGYTF. DNA of the CDR3: TGTGCCAGTAGTACCGATCCACAGGGGGGATATTCTGGCTACACCTTC. V and J are TRBV19 and TRBJ1-2, with 8 positions matching TRBD1. Trimming cost V 4 bases and J 7 bases; bases outside gene matches: 14. This CDR3 has 16 amino acids. The germline CDR1 and CDR2 sequences are LNHDA and SQIVND (reference sequence). The complete variable domain, with remaining parts taken from reference TRBV19 and TRBJ1-2, reads DGGITQSPKYLFRKEGQNVTLSCEQNLNHDAMYWYRQDPGQGLRLIYYSQIVNDFQKGDIAEGYSVSREKKESFPLTVTSAQKNPTAFYLCASSTDPQGGYSGYTFGSGTRLTVV.

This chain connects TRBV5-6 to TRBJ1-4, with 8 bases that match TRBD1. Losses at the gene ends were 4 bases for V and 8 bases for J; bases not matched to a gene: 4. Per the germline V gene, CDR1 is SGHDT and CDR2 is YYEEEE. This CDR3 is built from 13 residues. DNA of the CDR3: TGTGCCAGCAGCCAGGGGGCCGCAGAAAAACTGTTTTTT. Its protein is CASSQGAAEKLFF.

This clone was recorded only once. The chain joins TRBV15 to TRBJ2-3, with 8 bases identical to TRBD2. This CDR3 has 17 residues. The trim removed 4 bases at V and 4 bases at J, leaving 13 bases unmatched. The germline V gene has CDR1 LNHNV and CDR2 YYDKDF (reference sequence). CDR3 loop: CATSTPLWRGAADTQYF. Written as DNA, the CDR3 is TGTGCCACCAGCACTCCCCTCTGGCGGGGGGCTGCAGATACGCAGTATTTT.